This TCR beta chain was documented in a study of blood T cell repertoires in COVID-19. Across the whole study: Spain, Italy and the United States supplied samples that represented acute and convalescent COVID-19. Nucleic acid was either cDNA or gDNA, and it came from T cells, B-cell-depleted T cells, or PBMCs.

The assay was immunoSEQ multiplex PCR, and TCRdb's table has in-frame clones only and misses some. In the table there are 120,000 to 150,000 clones, around 87% of which are singletons. The sequencing input was peripheral blood. The sequence was obtained from a man aged 45 to 65 who had recovered from COVID-19.

CDR3 in DNA: TGTGCCACCCTAGTGCGCTCCTATAATTCACCCCTCCACTTT. Amino acid sequence: CATLVRSYNSPLHF. The genes are TRBV6-6 and TRBJ1-6; D remains ambiguous. Germline assignment: CDR1 MNHNY and CDR2 SVGAGI (reference sequence). Trimming took 10 bases from V and 0 from J, leaving 10 bases between them. The CDR3 covers 14 residues.